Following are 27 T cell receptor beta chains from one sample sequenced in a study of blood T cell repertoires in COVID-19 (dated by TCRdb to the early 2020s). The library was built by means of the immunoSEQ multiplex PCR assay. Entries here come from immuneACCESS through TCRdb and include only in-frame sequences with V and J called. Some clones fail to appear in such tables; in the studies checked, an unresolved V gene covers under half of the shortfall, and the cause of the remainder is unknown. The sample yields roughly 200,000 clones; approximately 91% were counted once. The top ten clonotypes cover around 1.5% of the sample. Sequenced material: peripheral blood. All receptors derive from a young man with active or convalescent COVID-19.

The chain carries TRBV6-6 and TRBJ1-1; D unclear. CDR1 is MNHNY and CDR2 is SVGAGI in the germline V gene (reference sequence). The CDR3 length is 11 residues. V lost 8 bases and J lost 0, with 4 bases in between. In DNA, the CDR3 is TGTGCCAGCCTGTTGAACACTGAAGCTTTCTTT. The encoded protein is CASLLNTEAFF.

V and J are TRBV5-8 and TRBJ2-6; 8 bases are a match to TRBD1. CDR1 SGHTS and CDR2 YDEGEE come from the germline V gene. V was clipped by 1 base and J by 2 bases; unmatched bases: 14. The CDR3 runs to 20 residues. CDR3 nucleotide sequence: TGTGCCAGCAGCTTGCTGGTGGGCAGGGGGCGTGAAACTGGGGCCAACGTCCTGACTTTC. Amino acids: CASSLLVGRGRETGANVLTF.

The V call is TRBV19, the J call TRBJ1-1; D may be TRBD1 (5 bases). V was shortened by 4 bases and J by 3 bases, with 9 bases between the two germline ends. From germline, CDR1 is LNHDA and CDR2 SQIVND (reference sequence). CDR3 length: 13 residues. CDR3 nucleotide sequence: TGTGCCAGTAGTACCGACAGATACACTGAAGCTTTCTTT. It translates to CASSTDRYTEAFF.

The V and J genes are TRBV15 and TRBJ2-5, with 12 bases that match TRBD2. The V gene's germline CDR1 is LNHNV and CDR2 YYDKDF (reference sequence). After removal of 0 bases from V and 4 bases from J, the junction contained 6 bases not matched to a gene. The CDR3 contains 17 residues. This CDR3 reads CATSRDMLAGGRETQYF. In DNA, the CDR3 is TGTGCCACCAGCAGAGATATGCTAGCGGGGGGGAGAGAGACCCAGTACTTC.

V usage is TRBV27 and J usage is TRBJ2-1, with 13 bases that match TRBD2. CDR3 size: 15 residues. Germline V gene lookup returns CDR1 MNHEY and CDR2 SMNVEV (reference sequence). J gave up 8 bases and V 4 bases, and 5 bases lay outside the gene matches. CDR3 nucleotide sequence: TGTGCCAGCAGTTACGGGACTAGCGGGATGGATGAGCAGTTCTTC. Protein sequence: CASSYGTSGMDEQFF.

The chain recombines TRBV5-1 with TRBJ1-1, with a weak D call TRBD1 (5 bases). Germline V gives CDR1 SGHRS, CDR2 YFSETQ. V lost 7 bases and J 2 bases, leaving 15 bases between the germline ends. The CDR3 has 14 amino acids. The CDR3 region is CASQSGGINTEAFF. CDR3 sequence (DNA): TGCGCCAGCCAATCCGGGGGGATTAACACTGAAGCTTTCTTT.

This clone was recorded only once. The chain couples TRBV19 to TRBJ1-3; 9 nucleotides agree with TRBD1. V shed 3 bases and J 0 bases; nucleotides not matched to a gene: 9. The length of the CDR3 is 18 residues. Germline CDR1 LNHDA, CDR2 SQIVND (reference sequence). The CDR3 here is CASSMNRGPGGSGNTIYF. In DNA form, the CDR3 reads TGTGCCAGTAGTATGAACAGGGGGCCTGGTGGCTCTGGAAACACCATATATTTT.

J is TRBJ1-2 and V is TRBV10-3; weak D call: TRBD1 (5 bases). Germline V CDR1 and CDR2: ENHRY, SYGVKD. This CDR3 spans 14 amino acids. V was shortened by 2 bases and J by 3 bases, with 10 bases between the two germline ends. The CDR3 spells CAISEQGSDYGYTF. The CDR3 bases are TGTGCCATCAGTGAGCAGGGTTCCGACTATGGCTACACCTTC.

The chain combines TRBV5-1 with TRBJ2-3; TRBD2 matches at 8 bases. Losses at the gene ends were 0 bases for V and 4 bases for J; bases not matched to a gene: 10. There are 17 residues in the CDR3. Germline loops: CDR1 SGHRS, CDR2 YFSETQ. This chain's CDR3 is CASSLGRVGGAPDTQYF. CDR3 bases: TGCGCCAGCAGCTTGGGGCGGGTCGGGGGGGCCCCAGATACGCAGTATTTT.

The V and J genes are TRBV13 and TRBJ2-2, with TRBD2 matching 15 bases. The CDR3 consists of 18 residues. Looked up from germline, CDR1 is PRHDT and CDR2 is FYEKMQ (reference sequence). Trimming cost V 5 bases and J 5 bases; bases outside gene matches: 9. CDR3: CASSSGLAGGKLTGELFF. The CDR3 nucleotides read TGTGCCAGCAGCAGCGGACTAGCGGGGGGGAAGTTAACCGGGGAGCTGTTTTTT.

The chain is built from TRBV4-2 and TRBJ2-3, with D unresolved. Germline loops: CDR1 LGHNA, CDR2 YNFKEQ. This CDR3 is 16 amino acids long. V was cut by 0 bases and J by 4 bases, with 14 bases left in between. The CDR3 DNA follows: TGTGCCAGCAGCCAAGATACCGGTGTTCGTTCAGATACGCAGTATTTT. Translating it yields CASSQDTGVRSDTQYF.

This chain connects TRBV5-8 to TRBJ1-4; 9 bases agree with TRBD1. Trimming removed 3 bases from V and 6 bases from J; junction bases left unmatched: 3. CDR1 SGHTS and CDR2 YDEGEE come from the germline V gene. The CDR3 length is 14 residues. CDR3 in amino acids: CASSSGQGYEKLFF. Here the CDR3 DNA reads TGTGCCAGCAGCTCCGGACAGGGGTATGAAAAACTGTTTTTT.

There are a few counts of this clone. The CDR3 nucleotides are TGTGCCAGCAGCGTGGGACAAGCTCCCAATCAGCCCCAGCATTTT. Protein sequence: CASSVGQAPNQPQHF. The V and J genes are TRBV9 and TRBJ1-5; D perhaps matches TRBD1 (6 bases). The CDR3 extends over 15 amino acids. V was trimmed by 2 bases and J by 3 bases, leaving 12 bases between them. Germline-derived CDR1 and CDR2 are SGDLS and YYNGEE.

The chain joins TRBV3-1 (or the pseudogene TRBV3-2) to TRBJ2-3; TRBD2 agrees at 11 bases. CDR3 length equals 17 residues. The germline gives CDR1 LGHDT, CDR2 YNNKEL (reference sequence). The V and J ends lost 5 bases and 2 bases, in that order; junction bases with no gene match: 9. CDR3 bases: TGTGCCAGCAGCGACCGACTAGCGGGGACCTACACAGATACGCAGTATTTT. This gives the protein CASSDRLAGTYTDTQYF.

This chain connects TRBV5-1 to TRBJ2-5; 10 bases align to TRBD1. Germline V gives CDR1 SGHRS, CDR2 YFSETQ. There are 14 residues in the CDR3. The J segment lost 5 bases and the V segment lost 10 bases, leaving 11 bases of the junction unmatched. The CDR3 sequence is CAGRKTGGEETQYF. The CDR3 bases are TGCGCCGGGCGTAAGACAGGGGGCGAGGAGACCCAGTACTTC.

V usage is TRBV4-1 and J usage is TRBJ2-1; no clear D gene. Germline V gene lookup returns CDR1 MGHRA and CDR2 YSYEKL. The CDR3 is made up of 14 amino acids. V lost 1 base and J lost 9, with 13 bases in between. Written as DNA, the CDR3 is TGCGCCAGCAGCCAAGGGGCAGCTTCTTTTGAGCAGTTCTTC. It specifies CASSQGAASFEQFF.

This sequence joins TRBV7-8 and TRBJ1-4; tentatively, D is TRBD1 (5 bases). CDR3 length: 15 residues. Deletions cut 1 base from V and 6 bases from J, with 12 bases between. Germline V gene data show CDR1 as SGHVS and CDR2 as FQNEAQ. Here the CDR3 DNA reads TGTGCCAGCAGCTTAGACCCGACAGAAGATGAAAAACTGTTTTTT. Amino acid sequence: CASSLDPTEDEKLFF. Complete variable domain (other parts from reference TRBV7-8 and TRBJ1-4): GAGVSQSPRYKVAKRGQDVALRCDPISGHVSLFWYQQALGQGPEFLTYFQNEAQLDKSGLPSDRFFAERPEGSVSTLKIQRTQQEDSAVYLCASSLDPTEDEKLFFGSGTQLSVL.

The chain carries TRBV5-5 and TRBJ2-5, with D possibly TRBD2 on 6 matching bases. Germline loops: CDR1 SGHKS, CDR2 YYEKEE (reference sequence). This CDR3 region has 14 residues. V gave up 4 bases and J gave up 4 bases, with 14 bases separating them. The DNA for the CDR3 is TGTGCCAGCAGCCCTGACGGAGGGCCAGAGACCCAGTACTTC. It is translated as CASSPDGGPETQYF.

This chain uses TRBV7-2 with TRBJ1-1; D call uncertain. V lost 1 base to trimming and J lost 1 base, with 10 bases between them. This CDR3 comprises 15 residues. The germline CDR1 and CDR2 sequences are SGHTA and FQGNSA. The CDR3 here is CASSLVSGSNTEAFF. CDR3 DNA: TGTGCCAGCAGCTTAGTATCGGGGTCGAACACTGAAGCTTTCTTT. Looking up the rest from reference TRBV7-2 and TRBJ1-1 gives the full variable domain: GAGVSQSPSNKVTEKGKDVELRCDPISGHTALYWYRQSLGQGLEFLIYFQGNSAPDKSGLPSDRFSAERTGGSVSTLTIQRTQQEDSAVYLCASSLVSGSNTEAFFGQGTRLTVV.

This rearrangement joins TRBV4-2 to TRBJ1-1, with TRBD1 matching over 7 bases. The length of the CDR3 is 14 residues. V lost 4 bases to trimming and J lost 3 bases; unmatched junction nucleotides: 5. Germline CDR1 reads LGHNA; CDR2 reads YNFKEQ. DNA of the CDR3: TGTGCCAGCAGCCTCCGACAGGGCGACACTGAAGCTTTCTTT. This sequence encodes CASSLRQGDTEAFF.

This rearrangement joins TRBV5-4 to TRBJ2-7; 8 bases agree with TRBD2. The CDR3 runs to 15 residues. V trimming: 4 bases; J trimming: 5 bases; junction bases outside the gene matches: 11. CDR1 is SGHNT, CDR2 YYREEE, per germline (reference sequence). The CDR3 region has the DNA TGTGCCAGCAGCCCTGTTGGGGGGACTAGAAACGAGCAGTACTTC. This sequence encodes CASSPVGGTRNEQYF.

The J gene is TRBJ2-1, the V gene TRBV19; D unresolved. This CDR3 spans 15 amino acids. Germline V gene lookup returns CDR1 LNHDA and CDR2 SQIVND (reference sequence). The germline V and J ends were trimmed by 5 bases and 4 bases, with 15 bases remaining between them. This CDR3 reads CASSPTPATYNEQFF. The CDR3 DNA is TGTGCCAGTAGTCCCACCCCCGCGACATACAATGAGCAGTTCTTC.

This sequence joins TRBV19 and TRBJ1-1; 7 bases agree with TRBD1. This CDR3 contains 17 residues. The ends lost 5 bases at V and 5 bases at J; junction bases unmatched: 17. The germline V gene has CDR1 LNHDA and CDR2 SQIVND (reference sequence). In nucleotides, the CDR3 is TGTGCCAGTAGTGGGTGGTCGGGACAGTCCGCGGGGACTGAAGCTTTCTTT. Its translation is CASSGWSGQSAGTEAFF.

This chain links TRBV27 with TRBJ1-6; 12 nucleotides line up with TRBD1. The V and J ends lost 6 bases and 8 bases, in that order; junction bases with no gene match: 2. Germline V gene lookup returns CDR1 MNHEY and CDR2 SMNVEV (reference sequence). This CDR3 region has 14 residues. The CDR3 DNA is TGTGCCAGCAGGGGACAGGGGGCGCATTCACCCCTCCACTTT. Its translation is CASRGQGAHSPLHF.

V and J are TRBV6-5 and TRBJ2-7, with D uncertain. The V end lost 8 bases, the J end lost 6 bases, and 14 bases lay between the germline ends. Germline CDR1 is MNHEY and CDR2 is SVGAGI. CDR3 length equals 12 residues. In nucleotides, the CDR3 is TGTGCCAGCGGTAGTATGATGCTCGAGCAGTACTTC. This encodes CASGSMMLEQYF.

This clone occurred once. The CDR3 DNA reads TGTGCCAGCAGTTACGCCGGACAGCCCTCCCACTATGGCTACACCTTC. It specifies CASSYAGQPSHYGYTF. The V gene is TRBV6-5, the J gene TRBJ1-2, with TRBD1 as a possible D gene (6 bases). Trimming left V 2 bases short and J 3 bases short, with 16 bases between. The CDR3 contains 16 residues. CDR1 is MNHEY, CDR2 SVGAGI, per germline.

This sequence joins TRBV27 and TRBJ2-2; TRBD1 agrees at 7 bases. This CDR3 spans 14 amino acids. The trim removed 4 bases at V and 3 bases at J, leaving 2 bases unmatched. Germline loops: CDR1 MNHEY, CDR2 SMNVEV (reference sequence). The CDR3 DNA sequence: TGTGCCAGCAGTTCGGGACAGCACACCGGGGAGCTGTTTTTT. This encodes CASSSGQHTGELFF.